The TCR beta chain under discussion was sequenced for a study of shared clonotypes between healthy human individuals. Naive CD8 isolation took CD45RO-negative cells positively selected for CCR7 and excluded terminally differentiated effector memory CD45RA+ cells. Donors had no recently reported acute infections or vaccinations and were HIV-negative. Study-level findings and limits: The sampled material consisted only of blood, and tissue repertoires are likely to differ. Some clonotypes were shared by all four sorted-subset donors, while others were not shared. The non-shared ones had lower generation probabilities than the shared ones.

Per the authors' pipeline: Filtering was not the same, since immunoSEQ gave junction-only sequences without quality scores. The repertoire was sequenced with immunoSEQ multiplex PCR; TCRdb's copy has only in-frame clones and lacks some. V and J calls and clone size are as listed in that table; D and trimming were resolved from the DNA. The repertoire holds about 1,900,000 clones, with approximately 94% as singletons. CDR3 length: 15 amino acids. J gave up 1 base and V 5 bases, and 5 bases lay outside the gene matches. The germline V gene has CDR1 SGDLS and CDR2 YYNGEE. Turning to this clone: The antigen is undetermined.

The origin of this receptor is a man younger than 35 in good health. Sequencing used naive CD8+ T cells sorted from blood. The chain links TRBV9 to TRBJ1-4; 7 bases agree with TRBD1. CDR3 sequence reads: CASSDRQGTNEKLFF. As DNA, the CDR3 is TGTGCCAGCAGTGATAGACAGGGAACTAATGAAAAACTGTTTTTT.